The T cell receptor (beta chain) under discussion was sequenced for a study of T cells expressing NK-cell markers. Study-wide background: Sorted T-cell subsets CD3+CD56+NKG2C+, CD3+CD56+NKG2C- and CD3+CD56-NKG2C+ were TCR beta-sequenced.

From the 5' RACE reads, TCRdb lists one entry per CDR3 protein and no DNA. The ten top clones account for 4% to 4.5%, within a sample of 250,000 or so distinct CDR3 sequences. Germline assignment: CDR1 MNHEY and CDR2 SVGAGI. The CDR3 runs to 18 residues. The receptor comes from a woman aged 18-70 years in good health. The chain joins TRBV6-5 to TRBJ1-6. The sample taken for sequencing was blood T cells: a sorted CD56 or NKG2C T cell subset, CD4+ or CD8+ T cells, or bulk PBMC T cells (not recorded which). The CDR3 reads CASSYRLGPTDLNSPLHF.